Below, one TCR beta chain is given with its context. CDR3 length equals 14 residues. Germline V CDR1 and CDR2: SGHNT, YYREEE (reference sequence). The V end lost 0 bases, the J end lost 2 bases, and 6 bases lay between the germline ends. This sample is part of a study of blood T cell repertoires in COVID-19. Assay: immunoSEQ multiplex PCR; the TCRdb copy retains only in-frame clones and omits some. The sample includes 190,000 or so clones, 82% of them seen just once. The sequence came from a man aged 40-49 years who had recovered from COVID-19. Material for sequencing was PBMCs or T cells enriched from blood (not recorded which). The chain is built from TRBV5-4 and TRBJ1-3; possible D gene TRBD1, 6 bases. The chain's CDR3 is CASSLGTAGNTIYF. The DNA of the CDR3 is TGTGCCAGCAGCTTGGGGACAGCTGGAAACACCATATATTTT.